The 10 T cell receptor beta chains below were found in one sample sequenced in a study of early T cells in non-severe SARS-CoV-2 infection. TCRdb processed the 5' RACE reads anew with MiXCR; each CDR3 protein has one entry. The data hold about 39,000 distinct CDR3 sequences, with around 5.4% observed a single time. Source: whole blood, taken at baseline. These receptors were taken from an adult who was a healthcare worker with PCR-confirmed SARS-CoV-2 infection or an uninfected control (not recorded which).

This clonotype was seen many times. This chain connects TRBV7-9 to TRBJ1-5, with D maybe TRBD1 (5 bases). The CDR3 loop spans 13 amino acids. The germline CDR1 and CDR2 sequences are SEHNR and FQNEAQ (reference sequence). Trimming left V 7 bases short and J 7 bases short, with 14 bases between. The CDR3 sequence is CASTQSGEQPQHF. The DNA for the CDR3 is TGTGCCAGCACCCAGTCGGGGGAACAGCCCCAGCATTTT.

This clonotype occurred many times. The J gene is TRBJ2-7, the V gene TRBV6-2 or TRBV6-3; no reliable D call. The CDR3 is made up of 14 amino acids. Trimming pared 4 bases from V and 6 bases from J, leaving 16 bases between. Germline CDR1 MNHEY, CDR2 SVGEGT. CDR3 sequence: CASSWSVGSSEQYF. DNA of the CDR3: TGTGCCAGCAGTTGGAGCGTTGGCTCAAGCGAGCAGTACTTC.

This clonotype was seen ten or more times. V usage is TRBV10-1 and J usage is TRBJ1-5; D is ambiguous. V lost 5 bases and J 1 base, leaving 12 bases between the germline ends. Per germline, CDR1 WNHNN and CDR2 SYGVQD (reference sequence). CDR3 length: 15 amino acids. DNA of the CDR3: TGCGCCAGCAGTCCGGGTCGGAGGAGCAATCAGCCCCAGCATTTT. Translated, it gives CASSPGRRSNQPQHF.

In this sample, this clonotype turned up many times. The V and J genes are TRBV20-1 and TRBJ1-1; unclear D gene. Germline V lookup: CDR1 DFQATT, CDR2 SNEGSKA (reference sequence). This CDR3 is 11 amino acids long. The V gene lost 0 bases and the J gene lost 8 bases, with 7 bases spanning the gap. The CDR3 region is CSAREVREAFF. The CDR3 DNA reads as TGCAGTGCTAGAGAGGTCCGAGAAGCTTTCTTT.

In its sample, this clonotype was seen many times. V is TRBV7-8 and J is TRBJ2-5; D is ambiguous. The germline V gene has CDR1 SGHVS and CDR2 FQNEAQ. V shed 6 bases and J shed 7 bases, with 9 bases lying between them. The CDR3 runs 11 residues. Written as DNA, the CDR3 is TGTGCCAGCAGGGCAGAAGGGACCCAGTACTTC. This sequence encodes CASRAEGTQYF.

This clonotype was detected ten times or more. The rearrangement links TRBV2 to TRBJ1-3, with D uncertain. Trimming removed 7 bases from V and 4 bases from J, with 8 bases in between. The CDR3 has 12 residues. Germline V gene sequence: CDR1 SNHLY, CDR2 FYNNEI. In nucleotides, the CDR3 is TGTGCCAGCAACAGAGTCGGAAACACCATATATTTT. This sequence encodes CASNRVGNTIYF.

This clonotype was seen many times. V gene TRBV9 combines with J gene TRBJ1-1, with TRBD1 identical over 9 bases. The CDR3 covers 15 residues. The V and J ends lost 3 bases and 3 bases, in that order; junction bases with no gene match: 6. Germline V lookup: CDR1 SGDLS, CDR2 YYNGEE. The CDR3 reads CASSGKTGGDTEAFF. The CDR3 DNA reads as TGTGCCAGCAGCGGTAAGACAGGGGGGGACACTGAAGCTTTCTTT.

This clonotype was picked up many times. The CDR3 loop reads CASSLRQVVSYEQYF. For the CDR3, the DNA is TGTGCCAGCAGCCTCCGACAGGTCGTCTCCTACGAGCAGTACTTC. The V gene is TRBV11-2, the J gene TRBJ2-7, with D maybe TRBD1 (6 bases). Germline V CDR1 and CDR2: SGHAT, FQNNGV. This CDR3 has 15 amino acids. Trimming left V 5 bases short and J 0 bases short, with 14 bases between.

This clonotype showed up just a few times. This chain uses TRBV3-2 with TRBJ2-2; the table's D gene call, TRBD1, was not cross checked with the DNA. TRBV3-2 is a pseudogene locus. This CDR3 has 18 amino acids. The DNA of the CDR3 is TGTGCCAGCAGCCAACTTACAGGGAGTTGGGGGAACACCGGGGAGCTGTTTTTT. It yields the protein CASSQLTGSWGNTGELFF.

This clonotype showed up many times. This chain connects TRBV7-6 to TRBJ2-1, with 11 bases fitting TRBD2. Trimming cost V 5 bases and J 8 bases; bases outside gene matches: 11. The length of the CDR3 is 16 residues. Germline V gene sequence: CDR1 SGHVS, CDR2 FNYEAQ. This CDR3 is CASSRSSGGLMDEQFF. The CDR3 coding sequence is TGTGCCAGCAGCAGGTCTAGCGGGGGGCTCATGGATGAGCAGTTCTTC. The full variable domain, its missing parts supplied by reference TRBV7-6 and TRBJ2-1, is GAGVSQSPRYKVTKRGQDVALRCDPISGHVSLYWYRQALGQGPEFLTYFNYEAQQDKSGLPNDRFSAERPEGSISTLTIQRTEQRDSAMYRCASSRSSGGLMDEQFFGPGTRLTVL.